The rows below give T cell receptor beta chains drawn from one sample of a study of cytomegalovirus exposure and HLA in healthy donors. Some clones are missing from TCRdb's copy, which holds only in-frame ones; the method was immunoSEQ multiplex PCR. Among tens of thousands of clones listed, 96% were seen once. The specimen was PBMCs. These receptors originate from a man between 18 and 29 years old in good health and CMV-seronegative. The CDR3 runs from the conserved cysteine through the conserved F or W. Fields, in order: D gene, J gene, clone size, V gene, CDR3 DNA, CDR3 protein. D genes are given only for firm matches. The size of a clone is reported for some rows only, either as once, few or many, or as a class for expanded clones.

d_gene: NA; j_gene: TRBJ2-3; abundance: NA; v_gene: TRBV7-9; CDR3nt: TGTGCCAGCTCTCGCGCAGATACGCAGTATTTT; CDR3aa: CASSRADTQYF
d_gene: NA; j_gene: TRBJ2-3; abundance: NA; v_gene: TRBV4-2; CDR3nt: TGTGCCAGCAGCCAAGAAGACCGTAGGTGGCGGGATGCCACAGATACGCAGTATTTT; CDR3aa: CASSQEDRRWRDATDTQYF
d_gene: NA; j_gene: TRBJ2-5; abundance: NA; v_gene: TRBV14; CDR3nt: TGTGCCAGCAGCCAAGATATAAACAGGGTCTGGGAGACCCAGTACTTC; CDR3aa: CASSQDINRVWETQYF
d_gene: NA; j_gene: TRBJ2-1; abundance: NA; v_gene: TRBV6-5; CDR3nt: TGTGCCAGCAGTTACATCGCGTCTAGGTCTCGCCATGAGCAGTTCTTC; CDR3aa: CASSYIASRSRHEQFF
d_gene: TRBD2; j_gene: TRBJ2-3; abundance: NA; v_gene: TRBV29-1; CDR3nt: TGCAGCGTTGAAGGTAAAGCGGGAGGCCGCCCAGATACGCAGTATTTT; CDR3aa: CSVEGKAGGRPDTQYF
d_gene: NA; j_gene: TRBJ2-1; abundance: NA; v_gene: TRBV7-9; CDR3nt: TGTGCCAGCAGCTTAAACTTTGAGCAGTTCTTC; CDR3aa: CASSLNFEQFF
d_gene: NA; j_gene: TRBJ1-1; abundance: NA; v_gene: TRBV2; CDR3nt: TGTGCCAGCAGTCCGAAGACAGTCCCTGAAGCTTTCTTT; CDR3aa: CASSPKTVPEAFF
d_gene: TRBD2; j_gene: TRBJ2-1; abundance: once; v_gene: TRBV11-2; CDR3nt: TGTGCCAGCAGCTTAGAGGTTCGGCTAGCGGGCCCCTACAATGAGCAGTTCTTC; CDR3aa: CASSLEVRLAGPYNEQFF
d_gene: TRBD2; j_gene: TRBJ2-3; abundance: NA; v_gene: TRBV11-3; CDR3nt: TGTGCCAGCAGCTCCTGGTCGGCGGGAGCAAGCACAGATACGCAGTATTTT; CDR3aa: CASSSWSAGASTDTQYF
d_gene: NA; j_gene: TRBJ2-6; abundance: once; v_gene: TRBV5-3; CDR3nt: TGTGCCAGAAGCCATACGGGGGAGACATCAAACTCTGGGGCCAACGTCCTGACTTTC; CDR3aa: CARSHTGETSNSGANVLTF
d_gene: TRBD2; j_gene: TRBJ2-2; abundance: NA; v_gene: TRBV9; CDR3nt: TGTGCCAGCAGCGTTCTGAGCGGGAGGGGCACCGGGGAGCTGTTTTTT; CDR3aa: CASSVLSGRGTGELFF
d_gene: TRBD2; j_gene: TRBJ2-1; abundance: NA; v_gene: TRBV7-3; CDR3nt: TGTGCCAGCAGCCCCGGGGGGAGTCGTCAGTTCTTC; CDR3aa: CASSPGGSRQFF
d_gene: TRBD1; j_gene: TRBJ2-1; abundance: once; v_gene: TRBV5-5; CDR3nt: TGTGCCAGCAGCTTAAGCCGCCCACACAGGGGGCCCACAGGGGATGAGCAGTTCTTC; CDR3aa: CASSLSRPHRGPTGDEQFF
d_gene: TRBD2; j_gene: TRBJ2-2; abundance: NA; v_gene: TRBV9; CDR3nt: TGTGCCAGCAGCCGGGGGGACTTTAAGCTGTTTTTT; CDR3aa: CASSRGDFKLFF
d_gene: NA; j_gene: TRBJ2-5; abundance: NA; v_gene: TRBV6-1; CDR3nt: TGTGCCAGCAGTGAAGGAGCCAGGAAACAAGAGACCCAGTACTTC; CDR3aa: CASSEGARKQETQYF
d_gene: NA; j_gene: TRBJ1-1; abundance: NA; v_gene: TRBV19; CDR3nt: TGTGCCAGTAGTATCGGAGGTGAAGCTTTCTTT; CDR3aa: CASSIGGEAFF
d_gene: TRBD2; j_gene: TRBJ2-1; abundance: NA; v_gene: TRBV9; CDR3nt: TGTGCCAGCAGCGACGGACTAGCTAGCTACAATGAGCAGTTCTTC; CDR3aa: CASSDGLASYNEQFF
d_gene: TRBD2; j_gene: TRBJ2-1; abundance: NA; v_gene: TRBV2; CDR3nt: TGTGCCAGCAGGACGACTAGCGGTCATTACAATGAGCAGTTCTTC; CDR3aa: CASRTTSGHYNEQFF
d_gene: NA; j_gene: TRBJ1-3; abundance: once; v_gene: TRBV6-8; CDR3nt: TGTGCCAGCAGTTTGGCAGCACTGGAGAACACCATATATTTT; CDR3aa: CASSLAALENTIYF
d_gene: TRBD1; j_gene: TRBJ2-5; abundance: once; v_gene: TRBV7-9; CDR3nt: TGTGCCAGCAGCTCGAAGCCGGACAGGGGACGGTACCAAGAGACCCAGTACTTC; CDR3aa: CASSSKPDRGRYQETQYF
d_gene: NA; j_gene: TRBJ2-7; abundance: NA; v_gene: TRBV6-4; CDR3nt: TGTGCCAGCAGTGACTCGGCAGGCCCCGAATACGAGCAGTACTTC; CDR3aa: CASSDSAGPEYEQYF
d_gene: NA; j_gene: TRBJ1-1; abundance: NA; v_gene: TRBV6-1; CDR3nt: TGTGCCAGCCCCAGGGACATGAACACTGAAGCTTTCTTT; CDR3aa: CASPRDMNTEAFF
d_gene: NA; j_gene: TRBJ1-2; abundance: NA; v_gene: TRBV15; CDR3nt: TGTGCCACCAGCAGAGATAAGACAGCGAGAAACTATGGCTACACCTTC; CDR3aa: CATSRDKTARNYGYTF
d_gene: NA; j_gene: TRBJ1-5; abundance: once; v_gene: TRBV27; CDR3nt: TGTGCCAGCAGTGACAGTAAATATAGCAATCAGCCCCAGCATTTT; CDR3aa: CASSDSKYSNQPQHF
d_gene: NA; j_gene: TRBJ1-1; abundance: NA; v_gene: TRBV5-4; CDR3nt: TGTGCCAGCAGCTTGGCGAGACAGAGGAACACTGAAGCTTTCTTT; CDR3aa: CASSLARQRNTEAFF
d_gene: TRBD2; j_gene: TRBJ2-2; abundance: NA; v_gene: TRBV2; CDR3nt: TGTGCCAGCAACCGGGACTACGGCACCGGGGAGCTGTTTTTT; CDR3aa: CASNRDYGTGELFF
d_gene: NA; j_gene: TRBJ2-1; abundance: NA; v_gene: TRBV7-3; CDR3nt: TGTGCCAGCAGCTTAACGCCAGGGACCTACAATGAGCAGTTCTTC; CDR3aa: CASSLTPGTYNEQFF
d_gene: TRBD2; j_gene: TRBJ2-1; abundance: NA; v_gene: TRBV18; CDR3nt: TGTGCCAGCTCAGCTCCGGGACTAGCGGGAGGTGGTGAGCAGTTCTTC; CDR3aa: CASSAPGLAGGGEQFF